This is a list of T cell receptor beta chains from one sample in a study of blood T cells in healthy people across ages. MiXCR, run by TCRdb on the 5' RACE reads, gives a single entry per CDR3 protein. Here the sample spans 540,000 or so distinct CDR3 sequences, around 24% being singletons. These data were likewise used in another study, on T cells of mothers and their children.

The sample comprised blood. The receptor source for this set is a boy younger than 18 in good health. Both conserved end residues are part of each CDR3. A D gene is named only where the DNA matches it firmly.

CASSPGGTGSEAFF	TRBD1	TRBV9	TRBJ1-1
CASSQASVGGAKNIQYF	TRBD2	TRBV3-1	TRBJ2-4
CSADGQQFQETRYF	.	TRBV20-1	TRBJ2-5
CASCPPGGTKNIQYF	.	TRBV28	TRBJ2-4
CSASRTVQETQYF	.	TRBV20-1	TRBJ2-5
CASSYHGTSANNEQFF	TRBD2	TRBV6-2/TRBV6-3	TRBJ2-1
CASSEEAGTKQYF	.	TRBV4-3	TRBJ2-7
CASSLEGLAAPYEQYF	TRBD2	TRBV7-6	TRBJ2-7
CSISQGHTEAFF	.	TRBV29-1	TRBJ1-1
CASSQAGQGVYEQYF	TRBD1	TRBV3-1	.
CASSLGTGVSQPQHF	TRBD1	TRBV28	TRBJ1-5
CASSPDRADSGNTVYF	TRBD1	TRBV7-9	TRBJ1-3
CASSNQTGGWTEAFF	TRBD1	TRBV7-9	TRBJ1-1
CSARDLRSSYEQYF	.	TRBV20-1	TRBJ2-7
CASRGTDRPYKLFF	.	TRBV6-5	TRBJ1-4
CASSLEASGSEQYF	TRBD2	TRBV11-2	TRBJ2-7
CASSLSSGTTIETQYF	TRBD2	TRBV27	TRBJ2-5
CASSDKGQASYNEQFF	TRBD1	TRBV6-2/TRBV6-3	TRBJ2-1
CASSVGTGLYEQYF	TRBD1	TRBV9	TRBJ2-7
CASSLGMGCRNQPQHF	.	TRBV7-9	TRBJ1-5
CATSLGDRGYQETQYF	TRBD1	TRBV15	TRBJ2-5
CASSGTRDGEQFF	.	TRBV19	TRBJ2-1
CAISGRRPTMGGAESGELFF	.	TRBV10-3	TRBJ2-2
CAGSLGTSGGAGNNEQFF	TRBD2	TRBV13	TRBJ2-1
CASARTANEKLFF	.	TRBV6-5	TRBJ1-4
CASSYSQLARSSYEQYF	TRBD2	TRBV6-2/TRBV6-3	TRBJ2-7